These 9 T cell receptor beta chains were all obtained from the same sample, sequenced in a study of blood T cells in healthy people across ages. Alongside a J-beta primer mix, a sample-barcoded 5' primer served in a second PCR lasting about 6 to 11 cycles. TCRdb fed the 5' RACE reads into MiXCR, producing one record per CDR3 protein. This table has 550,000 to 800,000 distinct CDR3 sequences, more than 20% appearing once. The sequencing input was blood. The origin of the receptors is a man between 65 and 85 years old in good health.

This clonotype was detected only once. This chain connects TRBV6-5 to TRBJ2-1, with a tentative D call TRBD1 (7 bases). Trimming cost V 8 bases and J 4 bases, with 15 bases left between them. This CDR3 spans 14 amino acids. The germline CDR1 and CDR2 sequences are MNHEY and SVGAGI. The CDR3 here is CASWPGGPYNEQFF. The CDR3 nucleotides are TGTGCCAGCTGGCCAGGGGGGCCGTACAATGAGCAGTTCTTC.

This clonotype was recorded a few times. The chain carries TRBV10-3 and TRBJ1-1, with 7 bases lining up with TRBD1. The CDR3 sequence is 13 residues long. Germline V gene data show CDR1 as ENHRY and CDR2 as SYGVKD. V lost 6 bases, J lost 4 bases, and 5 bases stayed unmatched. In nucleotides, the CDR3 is TGTGCCATCAGGCAGGGGGAGAGCACTGAAGCTTTCTTT. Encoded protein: CAIRQGESTEAFF.

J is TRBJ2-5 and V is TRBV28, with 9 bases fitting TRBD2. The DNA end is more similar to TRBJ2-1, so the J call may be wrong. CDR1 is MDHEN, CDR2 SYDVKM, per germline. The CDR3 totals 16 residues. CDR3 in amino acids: CASSFRRREGQNEQFF. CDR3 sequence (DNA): TGTGCCAGCAGTTTCCGGCGGCGGGAGGGCCAGAATGAGCAGTTCTTC.

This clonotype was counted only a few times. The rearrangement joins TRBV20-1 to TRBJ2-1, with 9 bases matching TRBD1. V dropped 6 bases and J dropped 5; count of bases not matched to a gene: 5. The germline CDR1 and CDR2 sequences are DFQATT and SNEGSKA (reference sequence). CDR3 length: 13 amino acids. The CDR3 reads CSAGTGIHNEQFF. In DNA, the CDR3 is TGCAGTGCCGGGACAGGGATTCACAATGAGCAGTTCTTC.

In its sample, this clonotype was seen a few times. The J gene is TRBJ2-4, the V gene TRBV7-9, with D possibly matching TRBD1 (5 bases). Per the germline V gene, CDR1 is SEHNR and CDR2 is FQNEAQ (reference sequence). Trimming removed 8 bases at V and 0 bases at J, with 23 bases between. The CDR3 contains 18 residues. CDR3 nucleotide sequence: TGTGCCAGCGGGCCGGACAATCTGATCCTGTTAGCCAAAAACATTCAGTACTTC. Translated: CASGPDNLILLAKNIQYF.

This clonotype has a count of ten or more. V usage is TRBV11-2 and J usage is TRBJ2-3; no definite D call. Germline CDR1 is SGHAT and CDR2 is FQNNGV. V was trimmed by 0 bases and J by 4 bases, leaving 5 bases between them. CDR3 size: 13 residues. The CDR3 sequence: CASSLDQADTQYF. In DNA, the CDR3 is TGTGCCAGCAGCTTAGATCAGGCAGATACGCAGTATTTT.

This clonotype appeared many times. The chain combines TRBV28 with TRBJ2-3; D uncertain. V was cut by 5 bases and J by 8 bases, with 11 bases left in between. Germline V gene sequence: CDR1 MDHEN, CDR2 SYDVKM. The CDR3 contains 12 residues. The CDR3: CASSTLIVTQYF. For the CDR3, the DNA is TGTGCCAGCAGTACTCTCATCGTTACGCAGTATTTT.

The chain's CDR3 is CSATSPGLAGADTQYF. DNA for the CDR3: TGCAGTGCTACCTCCCCGGGACTAGCGGGAGCAGATACGCAGTATTTT. The chain employs TRBV20-1 and TRBJ2-3, with 14 bases identical to TRBD2. Germline values: CDR1 DFQATT, CDR2 SNEGSKA (reference sequence). The CDR3 has 16 residues. J lost 4 bases, V lost 4 bases, and 7 bases had no gene match.

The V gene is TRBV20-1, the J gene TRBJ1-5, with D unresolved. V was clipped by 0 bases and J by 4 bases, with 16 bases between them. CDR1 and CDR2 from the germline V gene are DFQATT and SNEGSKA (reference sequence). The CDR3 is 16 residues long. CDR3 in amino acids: CSARDPLALSNQPQHF. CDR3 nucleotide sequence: TGCAGTGCTAGAGATCCTTTGGCTTTAAGTAATCAGCCCCAGCATTTT.